Shown below are 22 T cell receptor beta chains from a single sample sequenced in a study of shared clonotypes between healthy human individuals. The assay was immunoSEQ multiplex PCR, and TCRdb's table has in-frame clones only and misses some. The sample has more than 2 million clones, 80% to 95% seen once. CD8 cells regarded as naive lacked CD45RO, were positively chosen for CCR7, and omitted terminally differentiated effector memory CD45RA+ cells. The sample taken for sequencing was naive CD8+ T cells from PBMCs. These receptors were collected from a man aged 18-30 years in good health. Some clones in this sample may be carry-over from other donors' samples.

V is TRBV2 and J is TRBJ1-1; D gene unclear. Germline V gives CDR1 SNHLY, CDR2 FYNNEI. Trimming pared 7 bases from V and 0 bases from J, leaving 15 bases between. This CDR3 is 15 amino acids long. The CDR3 loop is CASTERPRVNTEAFF. DNA for the CDR3: TGTGCCAGCACCGAGAGGCCGCGAGTGAACACTGAAGCTTTCTTT. Based on the CDR3 plus reference TRBV2 and TRBJ1-1, the full variable domain is EPEVTQTPSHQVTQMGQEVILRCVPISNHLYFYWYRQILGQKVEFLVSFYNNEISEKSEIFDDQFSVERPDGSNFTLKIRSTKLEDSAMYFCASTERPRVNTEAFFGQGTRLTVV.

The V call is TRBV19, the J call TRBJ2-7, with D uncertain. Trimming removed 5 bases from V and 3 bases from J, with 14 bases in between. The CDR3 is made up of 14 amino acids. Germline values: CDR1 LNHDA, CDR2 SQIVND (reference sequence). DNA for the CDR3: TGTGCCAGTAGTCCCCGTCGAGCGAACTACGAGCAGTACTTC. This gives the protein CASSPRRANYEQYF.

The rearrangement joins TRBV6-6 to TRBJ2-7; a weak D match, TRBD2 (5 bases). Trimming removed 2 bases at V and 0 bases at J, with 8 bases between. From germline, CDR1 is MNHNY and CDR2 SVGAGI (reference sequence). The CDR3 length is 14 residues. The CDR3: CASSYEGSSYEQYF. In DNA, the CDR3 is TGTGCCAGCAGTTACGAGGGATCCTCCTACGAGCAGTACTTC.

The gene calls are TRBV29-1 and TRBJ2-1, with 8 bases matching TRBD1. The CDR3 runs 13 residues. The germline gives CDR1 SQVTM, CDR2 ANQGSEA. The ends lost 7 bases at V and 6 bases at J; junction bases unmatched: 8. The CDR3 DNA sequence: TGCAGCGGCCGGGACAGGCTGTCCAATGAGCAGTTCTTC. Its protein is CSGRDRLSNEQFF.

J is TRBJ2-4 and V is TRBV6-5, with D tentatively TRBD2 (6 bases). Germline-derived CDR1 and CDR2 are MNHEY and SVGAGI. The length of the CDR3 is 16 residues. Trimming removed 3 bases at V and 4 bases at J, with 16 bases between. CDR3 nucleotides: TGTGCCAGCAGTTATCTCCGCGCTAGCGCTAAAAACATTCAGTACTTC. Amino acid sequence: CASSYLRASAKNIQYF.

The gene calls are TRBV11-1 and TRBJ2-7; a weak D match, TRBD1 (6 bases). The CDR3 loop spans 17 amino acids. Germline CDR1 reads SGHAT; CDR2 reads FQDESV (reference sequence). V gave up 1 base and J gave up 1 base, with 17 bases separating them. CDR3 bases: TGTGCCAGCAGCTTAGGGAGGACAGATATAATATCCTACGAGCAGTACTTC. It encodes CASSLGRTDIISYEQYF.

The chain links TRBV28 to TRBJ1-1, with D possibly TRBD1 on 6 matching bases. Germline assignment: CDR1 MDHEN and CDR2 SYDVKM. The V end lost 2 bases, the J end lost 3 bases, and 10 bases lay between the germline ends. The CDR3 length is 14 residues. DNA for the CDR3: TGTGCCAGCAGTTTACAGGACAGCTACACTGAAGCTTTCTTT. As protein: CASSLQDSYTEAFF.

This rearrangement joins TRBV28 to TRBJ2-2; 10 nucleotides match TRBD2. The CDR3 is made up of 16 amino acids. Germline trimming cut 6 bases from V and 6 bases from J; bases unmatched to any gene: 10. Germline CDR1 and CDR2: MDHEN and SYDVKM. CDR3 region: CASSRTSGWGPGELFF. The CDR3 coding sequence is TGTGCCAGCAGCCGGACTAGCGGATGGGGACCCGGGGAGCTGTTTTTT.

The CDR3 reads CASSQRTGPNEQYF. CDR3 sequence (DNA): TGCGCCAGCAGCCAACGGACAGGGCCCAACGAGCAGTACTTC. V gene TRBV4-1 combines with J gene TRBJ2-7; the match to TRBD1 covers 8 bases. J gave up 5 bases and V 2 bases, and 5 bases lay outside the gene matches. The CDR3 has 14 residues. Germline CDR1 is MGHRA and CDR2 is YSYEKL.

The J gene is TRBJ2-3, the V gene TRBV10-2; no clear D. Germline CDR1 and CDR2: WSHSY and SAAADI. V gave up 0 bases and J gave up 5 bases, with 3 bases separating them. This CDR3 contains 12 residues. In DNA, the CDR3 is TGCGCCAGCAGTGAGTCTCAAGATACGCAGTATTTT. This encodes CASSESQDTQYF.

The gene calls are TRBV11-2 and TRBJ1-2, with D unresolved. Germline V gene sequence: CDR1 SGHAT, CDR2 FQNNGV. This CDR3 comprises 14 residues. The germline V and J ends were trimmed by 1 base and 3 bases, with 9 bases remaining between them. The CDR3 sequence: CASSLGRAYYGYTF. As DNA, the CDR3 is TGTGCCAGCAGCTTAGGGCGGGCGTACTATGGCTACACCTTC.

The V and J genes are TRBV6-1 and TRBJ2-5, with 12 positions matching TRBD2. Germline CDR1 MNHNS, CDR2 SASEGT. V lost 1 base, J lost 4 bases, and 10 bases stayed unmatched. CDR3 length equals 18 residues. The DNA for the CDR3 is TGTGCCAGCAGTGAAGAAGAACTAGCGGGAGGATGGTTAGAGACCCAGTACTTC. It is translated as CASSEEELAGGWLETQYF.

This chain links TRBV27 with TRBJ2-5; D might be TRBD2 (5 bases). V was trimmed by 2 bases and J by 5 bases, leaving 9 bases between them. CDR3 length: 13 residues. Germline loops: CDR1 MNHEY, CDR2 SMNVEV (reference sequence). The CDR3 region is CASSLIGGETQYF. In nucleotides, the CDR3 is TGTGCCAGCAGTTTAATCGGCGGGGAGACCCAGTACTTC.

The chain's CDR3 is CASSLSLTSGGYEQYF. The CDR3, as DNA: TGTGCCAGCAGCTTGAGCTTAACTAGCGGGGGCTACGAGCAGTACTTC. V usage is TRBV11-2 and J usage is TRBJ2-7; 11 bases line up with TRBD2. Germline trimming cut 3 bases from V and 3 bases from J; bases unmatched to any gene: 7. The CDR3 runs to 16 residues. Germline lookup yields CDR1 SGHAT and CDR2 FQNNGV. Variable domain in full (rest from reference TRBV11-2 and TRBJ2-7): EAGVAQSPRYKIIEKRQSVAFWCNPISGHATLYWYQQILGQGPKLLIQFQNNGVVDDSQLPKDRFSAERLKGVDSTLKIQPAKLEDSAVYLCASSLSLTSGGYEQYFGPGTRLTVT.

Worth noting for this clone: Additional DNA sequences in this sample encode the identical CDR3. This rearrangement joins TRBV29-1 to TRBJ2-7; D gene unclear. Germline V gene sequence: CDR1 SQVTM, CDR2 ANQGSEA. CDR3 length: 12 amino acids. The V and J ends lost 3 bases and 1 base respectively, with 7 bases between them. CDR3 sequence: CSVEWDSYEQYF. CDR3 sequence (DNA): TGCAGCGTTGAGTGGGATTCCTACGAGCAGTACTTC.

This chain links TRBV7-9 with TRBJ2-1; 10 bases map to TRBD2. The CDR3 extends over 15 amino acids. Germline V gene data show CDR1 as SEHNR and CDR2 as FQNEAQ (reference sequence). The trim removed 5 bases at V and 3 bases at J, leaving 4 bases unmatched. CDR3 nucleotides: TGTGCCAGCAGCCCCTGGACTAGCGGCTACAATGAGCAGTTCTTC. As protein: CASSPWTSGYNEQFF.

This sequence joins TRBV7-9 and TRBJ1-2, with unresolved D. The V gene lost 3 bases and the J gene lost 6 bases, with 11 bases spanning the gap. In germline, CDR1 is SEHNR, CDR2 FQNEAQ (reference sequence). The CDR3 has 13 residues. DNA for the CDR3: TGTGCCAGCAGCTTGGGTCTGGGCAATGGCTACACCTTC. Translated, it gives CASSLGLGNGYTF.

The chain links TRBV7-2 to TRBJ2-7; D remains ambiguous. V gave up 3 bases and J gave up 2 bases, with 14 bases separating them. Germline lookup yields CDR1 SGHTA and CDR2 FQGNSA. The CDR3 has 15 residues. This CDR3 is CASSFGGTATYEQYF. CDR3 nucleotides: TGTGCCAGCAGCTTCGGTGGAACGGCGACCTACGAGCAGTACTTC.

The chain joins TRBV27 to TRBJ1-1, with 7 positions matching TRBD1. V lost 7 bases, J lost 1 base, and 9 bases stayed unmatched. The germline gives CDR1 MNHEY, CDR2 SMNVEV (reference sequence). This CDR3 comprises 15 residues. CDR3 in amino acids: CASTVSRTGNTEAFF. CDR3 DNA sequence: TGTGCCAGCACCGTCTCTCGGACAGGGAACACTGAAGCTTTCTTT.

The CDR3 protein is CATSSPQVGAAEAFF. Here the CDR3 DNA reads TGTGCCACCAGCAGCCCACAGGTAGGGGCGGCTGAAGCTTTCTTT. This rearrangement joins TRBV15 to TRBJ1-1; possible D gene TRBD1, 5 bases. Germline lookup yields CDR1 LNHNV and CDR2 YYDKDF (reference sequence). The V end was cut by 3 bases, the J end by 6 bases, with 17 bases between. The CDR3 length is 15 residues.

The rearrangement uses TRBV20-1 and TRBJ1-1; 7 positions match TRBD1. Germline CDR1 and CDR2: DFQATT and SNEGSKA (reference sequence). The CDR3 has 11 residues. J gave up 11 bases and V 1 base, and 4 bases lay outside the gene matches. The CDR3 nucleotides are TGCAGTGCTAGAGCCCCGACAGGGGCTTTCTTT. Amino acid sequence: CSARAPTGAFF.

The chain recombines TRBV28 with TRBJ2-7; 11 nucleotides line up with TRBD2. Germline CDR1 MDHEN, CDR2 SYDVKM. This CDR3 region has 17 residues. Losses at the gene ends were 2 bases for V and 6 bases for J; bases not matched to a gene: 12. The CDR3 loop reads CASSLLTSGLAVPEQYF. The CDR3 nucleotides are TGTGCCAGCAGTTTACTCACGTCGGGACTAGCGGTTCCCGAGCAGTACTTC. The full variable domain, rest sourced from reference TRBV28 and TRBJ2-7, is DVKVTQSSRYLVKRTGEKVFLECVQDMDHENMFWYRQDPGLGLRLIYFSYDVKMKEKGDIPEGYSVSREKKERFSLILESASTNQTSMYLCASSLLTSGLAVPEQYFGPGTRLTVT.